This T cell receptor (beta chain) was sequenced during a study of immune heterogeneity within non-small cell lung tumors. Turning to the study itself: There was 1 tumor not otherwise specified, along with more than 9 non-squamous carcinomas and 4 squamous cell carcinomas.

About this clonotype: The antigen remains undetermined. Being one base from a much bigger clone, this may be a read error.

Whole-study findings and limits: A moderate but significant correlation was found, linking local T-cell clonality with local tumor mutational burden (R roughly 0.3).

It was with 32 V and 13 J primers that multiplex PCR amplified TCR beta CDR3. TCRdb re-analysed the multiplex PCR reads in MiXCR, keeping a single row per CDR3 protein. The data hold approximately 7,200 distinct CDR3 sequences, with around 20% observed a single time. The template consisted of bulk tumor genomic DNA, with around 600 ng used per sample. Every primary tumor yielded several biopsies, spaced far apart, that were taken during surgery. The study enrolled patients with untreated, newly diagnosed non-small cell lung cancer who underwent curative surgery. Patients with newly diagnosed non-small cell lung cancer who underwent surgery with curative intent served as donors. This receptor was taken from a man aged 55 to 70 with non-small cell lung cancer. Material for sequencing was lung tumor tissue.

CDR3 loop: CASSPTVNQHQHF. The CDR3 coding sequence is TGTGCCAGCAGCCCCACAGTTAATCAGCACCAGCATTTT. J is TRBJ1-5 and V is TRBV7-8; D gene unclear. The CDR3 extends over 13 amino acids. The germline V gene encodes CDR1 SGHVS and CDR2 FQNEAQ.